A selection of T cell receptor beta chains follows, all from one sample in a study of T cell responses to AZD1222 COVID-19 vaccine. Libraries were prepared by immunoSEQ multiplex PCR; TCRdb keeps only in-frame clonotypes and omits some of them. The sample consists of tens of thousands of clones, around 83% of them appearing once. The sequencing here drew on peripheral blood, taken on day 0 of MenACWY control vaccination. The source is an adult in good health. Both conserved end residues are part of each CDR3. A D gene is named only where the DNA matches it firmly. Not every row has a clone size; where given, it reads once, few, many or a size class.

v_gene	d_gene	j_gene	abundance	CDR3nt	CDR3aa
TRBV7-9	NA	TRBJ2-1	few	TGTGCCAGCAGCTTTGACAGTTACAATGAGCAGTTCTTC	CASSFDSYNEQFF
TRBV5-1	NA	TRBJ1-2	NA	TGCGCCAGCAGCTTGGGACCCGGGGATGGCTACACCTTC	CASSLGPGDGYTF
TRBV18	TRBD2	TRBJ2-7	NA	TGTGCCAGCTCACCACGAACCGGGACTAGCAGTTACGAGCAGTACTTC	CASSPRTGTSSYEQYF
TRBV5-6	NA	TRBJ2-2	NA	TGTGCCAGCAGCCAAAACGACAGAATTACCCCGAACACCGGGGAGCTGTTTTTT	CASSQNDRITPNTGELFF
TRBV9	TRBD1	TRBJ1-4	NA	TGTGCCAGCAGCGTCGAGACAGGGGACACTAATGAAAAACTGTTTTTT	CASSVETGDTNEKLFF
TRBV19	NA	TRBJ2-3	NA	TGTGCCAGTAGTATAGTCCCTAGCTGGATGGGCACAGATACGCAGTATTTT	CASSIVPSWMGTDTQYF
TRBV28	NA	TRBJ1-2	NA	TGTGCCAGCAGTTTTAACGGAGGACAGCTCCGAAACTATGGCTACACCTTC	CASSFNGGQLRNYGYTF
TRBV3-1/TRBV3-2	NA	TRBJ2-5	few	TGTGCCAGCAGCCAAGGTGTAGCCCAAGAGACCCAGTACTTC	CASSQGVAQETQYF
TRBV7-8	NA	TRBJ1-1	NA	TGTGCCAGCACCTTACCGAACACTGAAGCTTTCTTT	CASTLPNTEAFF
TRBV7-2	NA	TRBJ1-2	NA	TGTGCCAGCAGCTTGTCCCCGACAACTAACTATGGCTACACCTTC	CASSLSPTTNYGYTF
TRBV24-1	TRBD1	TRBJ1-4	NA	TGTGCCACCAGTGAGCCCCGGACAGGGAGAATACGTGTCGGGAATGAAAAACTGTTTTTT	CATSEPRTGRIRVGNEKLFF
TRBV28	TRBD1	TRBJ2-5	NA	TGTGCCAGCGGGGGGACAGGGGGCAGACAGACCCAGTACTTC	CASGGTGGRQTQYF
TRBV27	NA	TRBJ2-1	NA	TGTGCCAGCCATGAGCTAGGCGGTGACTCTGGGAATGAGCAGTTCTTC	CASHELGGDSGNEQFF
TRBV3-1/TRBV3-2	TRBD1	TRBJ1-5	NA	TGTGCCAGCAGCCAAAAGTCTCCCGGAGGGGGCCTTGGGAGCAATCAGCCCCAGCATTTT	CASSQKSPGGGLGSNQPQHF
TRBV6-5	NA	TRBJ2-2	NA	TGTGCCGTAAGAGCGGTCTGGAACACCGGGGAGCTGTTTTTT	CAVRAVWNTGELFF
TRBV14	TRBD1	TRBJ1-4	NA	TGTGCCAGCAGCTTCCGACAGGGAACCTTAGCAACTAATGAAAAACTGTTTTTT	CASSFRQGTLATNEKLFF
TRBV19	NA	TRBJ2-7	NA	TGTGCCAGTAGTCAGGGGCAGGTCGCCTACGAGCAGTACTTC	CASSQGQVAYEQYF
TRBV4-1	NA	TRBJ1-6	NA	TGCGCCAGCAGCCAAGAAGCGAGGTATTCACCCCTCCACTTT	CASSQEARYSPLHF
TRBV6-1	NA	TRBJ2-6	NA	TGTGCCAGCAGTGAATCCGGGGGCAGCTCTGGGGCCAACGTCCTGACTTTC	CASSESGGSSGANVLTF